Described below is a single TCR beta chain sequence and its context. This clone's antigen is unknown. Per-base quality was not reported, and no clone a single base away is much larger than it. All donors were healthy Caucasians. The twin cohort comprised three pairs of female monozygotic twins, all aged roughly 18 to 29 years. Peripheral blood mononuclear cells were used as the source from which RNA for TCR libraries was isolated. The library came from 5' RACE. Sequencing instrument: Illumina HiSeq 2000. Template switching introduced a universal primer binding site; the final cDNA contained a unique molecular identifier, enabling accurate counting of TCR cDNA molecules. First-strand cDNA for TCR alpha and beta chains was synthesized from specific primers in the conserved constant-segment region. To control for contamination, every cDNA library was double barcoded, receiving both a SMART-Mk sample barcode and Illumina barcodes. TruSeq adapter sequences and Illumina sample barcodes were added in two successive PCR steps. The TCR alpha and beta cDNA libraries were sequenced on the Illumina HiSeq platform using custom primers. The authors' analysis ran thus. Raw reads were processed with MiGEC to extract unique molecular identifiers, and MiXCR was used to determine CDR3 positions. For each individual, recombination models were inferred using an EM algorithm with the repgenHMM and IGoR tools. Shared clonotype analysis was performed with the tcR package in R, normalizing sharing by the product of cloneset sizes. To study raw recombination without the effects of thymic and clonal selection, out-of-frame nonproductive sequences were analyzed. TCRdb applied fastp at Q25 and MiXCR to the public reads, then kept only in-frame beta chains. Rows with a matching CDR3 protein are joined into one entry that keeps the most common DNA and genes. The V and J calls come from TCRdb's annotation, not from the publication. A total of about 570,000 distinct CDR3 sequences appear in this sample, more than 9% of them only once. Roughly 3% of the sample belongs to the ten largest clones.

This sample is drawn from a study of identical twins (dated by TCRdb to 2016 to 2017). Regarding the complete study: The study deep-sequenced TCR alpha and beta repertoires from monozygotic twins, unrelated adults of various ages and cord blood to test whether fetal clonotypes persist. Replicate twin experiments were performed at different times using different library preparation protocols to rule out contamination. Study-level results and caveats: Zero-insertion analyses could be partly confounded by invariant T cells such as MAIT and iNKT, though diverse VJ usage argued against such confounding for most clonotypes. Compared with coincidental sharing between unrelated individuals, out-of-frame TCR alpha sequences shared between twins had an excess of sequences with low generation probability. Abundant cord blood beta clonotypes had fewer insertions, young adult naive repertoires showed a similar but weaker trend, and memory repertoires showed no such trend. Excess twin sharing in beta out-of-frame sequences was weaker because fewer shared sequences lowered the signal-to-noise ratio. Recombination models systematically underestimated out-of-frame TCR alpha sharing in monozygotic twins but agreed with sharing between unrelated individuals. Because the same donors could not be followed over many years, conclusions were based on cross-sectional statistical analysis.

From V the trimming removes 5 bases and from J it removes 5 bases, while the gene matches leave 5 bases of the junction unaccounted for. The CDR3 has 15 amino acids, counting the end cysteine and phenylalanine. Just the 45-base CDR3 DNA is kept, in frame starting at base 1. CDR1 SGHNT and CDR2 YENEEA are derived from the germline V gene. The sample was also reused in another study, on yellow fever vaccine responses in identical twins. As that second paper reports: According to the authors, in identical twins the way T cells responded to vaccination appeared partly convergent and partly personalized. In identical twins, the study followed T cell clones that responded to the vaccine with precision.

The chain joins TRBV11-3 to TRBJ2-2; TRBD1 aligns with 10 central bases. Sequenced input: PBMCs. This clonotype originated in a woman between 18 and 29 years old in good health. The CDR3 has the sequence CASSRRQGATGELFF. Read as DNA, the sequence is TGTGCCAGCAGCCGGAGACAGGGGGCAACCGGGGAGCTGTTTTTT.